This passage covers 11 T cell receptor beta chains from one sample sequenced in a study of Ad26.COV2.S vaccination and SARS-CoV-2 variants. Treatment noted: some 20 received Ad26.COV2.S at low or high dose, single or two shots; several received placebo; per-sample allocation not given. Sampling took place 63 days after the first vaccine or placebo injection. Clones were sequenced by immunoSEQ multiplex PCR, and TCRdb holds only the in-frame ones, with some missing. Of roughly 680,000 clones detected, more than 70% appear once; the ten largest clones hold approximately 1.5%. Material: peripheral blood, obtained in a trial of Ad26.COV2.S vaccine versus placebo. The receptors derive from a person aged 18-65 years who received the Ad26.COV2.S COVID-19 vaccine or a placebo.

The rearrangement uses TRBV30 and TRBJ2-1, with 8 nucleotides matching TRBD2. This CDR3 contains 15 residues. Germline CDR1 reads GTSNPN; CDR2 reads SVGIG (reference sequence). V lost 5 bases to trimming and J lost 5 bases; unmatched junction nucleotides: 11. The CDR3 region is CAWAVGSGSHNEQFF. The CDR3 DNA reads as TGTGCCTGGGCAGTCGGGAGCGGGAGCCACAATGAGCAGTTCTTC.

The gene calls are TRBV30 and TRBJ1-4; D might be TRBD1 (6 bases). Trimming shortened V by 3 bases and J by 3 bases, and 14 bases separated the two germline ends. Germline CDR1 reads GTSNPN; CDR2 reads SVGIG (reference sequence). The CDR3 is 15 residues long. In nucleotides, the CDR3 is TGTGCCTGGAGCGGAGGGGGGTCCCCTAATGAAAAACTGTTTTTT. This gives the protein CAWSGGGSPNEKLFF.

V usage is TRBV5-5 and J usage is TRBJ2-5, with D perhaps matching TRBD1 (6 bases). This CDR3 comprises 14 residues. V dropped 0 bases and J dropped 3 bases, with 9 bases sitting between them. Germline CDR1 SGHKS, CDR2 YYEKEE (reference sequence). CDR3 sequence reads: CASSLGPGEETQYF. In DNA, the CDR3 is TGTGCCAGCAGCTTGGGACCAGGGGAAGAGACCCAGTACTTC.

The rearrangement joins TRBV6-6 to TRBJ1-2, with 7 nucleotides matching TRBD1. The V gene's germline CDR1 is MNHNY and CDR2 SVGAGI (reference sequence). V shed 6 bases, J shed 8 bases, and the junction held 12 bases outside the gene matches. The CDR3 covers 14 residues. In DNA, the CDR3 is TGTGCCAGCAGGACCCGTACCCAGGGGGGCGGCTACACCTTC. This encodes CASRTRTQGGGYTF.

The chain has TRBV30 and TRBJ2-1; 7 nucleotides align to TRBD2. This CDR3 spans 16 amino acids. Germline loops: CDR1 GTSNPN, CDR2 SVGIG (reference sequence). The V gene end was trimmed by 6 bases and the J gene end by 8 bases; junction bases not matched to a gene: 19. DNA for the CDR3: TGTGCCTGTACGCGTCCGGGGGGATATATCGGCTATGAGCAGTTCTTC. Its protein product is CACTRPGGYIGYEQFF.

The chain links TRBV30 to TRBJ2-3; 8 nucleotides agree with TRBD1. The V gene end was trimmed by 5 bases and the J gene end by 4 bases; junction bases not matched to a gene: 5. There are 13 residues in the CDR3. From germline, CDR1 is GTSNPN and CDR2 SVGIG (reference sequence). DNA for the CDR3: TGTGCCTGGTGGGGACAGGCCCCAGATACGCAGTATTTT. Its translation: CAWWGQAPDTQYF.

The CDR3 is CAWSNRVDEQYF. For the CDR3, the DNA is TGTGCCTGGAGCAACAGGGTCGACGAGCAGTACTTC. V is TRBV30 and J is TRBJ2-7, with a tentative D call TRBD1 (6 bases). The CDR3 extends over 12 amino acids. The V end lost 3 bases, the J end lost 5 bases, and 11 bases lay between the germline ends. Germline CDR1 is GTSNPN and CDR2 is SVGIG (reference sequence).

The chain couples TRBV19 to TRBJ2-2, with D maybe TRBD1 (5 bases). The CDR3 extends over 14 amino acids. V was clipped by 5 bases and J by 1 base, with 8 bases between them. Germline V gene sequence: CDR1 LNHDA, CDR2 SQIVND (reference sequence). The CDR3 here is CASSVDRNTGELFF. For the CDR3, the DNA is TGTGCCAGTAGTGTTGACAGGAACACCGGGGAGCTGTTTTTT.

The V and J genes are TRBV9 and TRBJ2-1; the match to TRBD1 covers 9 bases. Germline values: CDR1 SGDLS, CDR2 YYNGEE. CDR3 size: 16 residues. Trimming at V came to 0 bases and at J to 6 bases, leaving 7 bases not matched to a gene. The CDR3: CASSVAEGTGLNEQFF. CDR3 bases: TGTGCCAGCAGCGTAGCTGAGGGGACAGGGCTCAATGAGCAGTTCTTC.

V gene TRBV7-9 combines with J gene TRBJ1-6, with D maybe TRBD1 (6 bases). Germline CDR1 SEHNR, CDR2 FQNEAQ (reference sequence). This CDR3 comprises 16 residues. V lost 1 base and J 6 bases, leaving 13 bases between the germline ends. The CDR3 DNA sequence: TGTGCCAGCAGCTTAGAACCAGGGGCGGTTAATTCACCCCTCCACTTT. The encoded protein is CASSLEPGAVNSPLHF.

The J gene is TRBJ2-7, the V gene TRBV6-5; no clear D gene. V was pared by 0 bases and J by 2 bases, with 8 bases between. This CDR3 contains 14 residues. CDR1 and CDR2 from the germline V gene are MNHEY and SVGAGI. CDR3 residues: CASSYSLGTYEQYF. In nucleotides, the CDR3 is TGTGCCAGCAGTTACTCGTTGGGGACCTACGAGCAGTACTTC.